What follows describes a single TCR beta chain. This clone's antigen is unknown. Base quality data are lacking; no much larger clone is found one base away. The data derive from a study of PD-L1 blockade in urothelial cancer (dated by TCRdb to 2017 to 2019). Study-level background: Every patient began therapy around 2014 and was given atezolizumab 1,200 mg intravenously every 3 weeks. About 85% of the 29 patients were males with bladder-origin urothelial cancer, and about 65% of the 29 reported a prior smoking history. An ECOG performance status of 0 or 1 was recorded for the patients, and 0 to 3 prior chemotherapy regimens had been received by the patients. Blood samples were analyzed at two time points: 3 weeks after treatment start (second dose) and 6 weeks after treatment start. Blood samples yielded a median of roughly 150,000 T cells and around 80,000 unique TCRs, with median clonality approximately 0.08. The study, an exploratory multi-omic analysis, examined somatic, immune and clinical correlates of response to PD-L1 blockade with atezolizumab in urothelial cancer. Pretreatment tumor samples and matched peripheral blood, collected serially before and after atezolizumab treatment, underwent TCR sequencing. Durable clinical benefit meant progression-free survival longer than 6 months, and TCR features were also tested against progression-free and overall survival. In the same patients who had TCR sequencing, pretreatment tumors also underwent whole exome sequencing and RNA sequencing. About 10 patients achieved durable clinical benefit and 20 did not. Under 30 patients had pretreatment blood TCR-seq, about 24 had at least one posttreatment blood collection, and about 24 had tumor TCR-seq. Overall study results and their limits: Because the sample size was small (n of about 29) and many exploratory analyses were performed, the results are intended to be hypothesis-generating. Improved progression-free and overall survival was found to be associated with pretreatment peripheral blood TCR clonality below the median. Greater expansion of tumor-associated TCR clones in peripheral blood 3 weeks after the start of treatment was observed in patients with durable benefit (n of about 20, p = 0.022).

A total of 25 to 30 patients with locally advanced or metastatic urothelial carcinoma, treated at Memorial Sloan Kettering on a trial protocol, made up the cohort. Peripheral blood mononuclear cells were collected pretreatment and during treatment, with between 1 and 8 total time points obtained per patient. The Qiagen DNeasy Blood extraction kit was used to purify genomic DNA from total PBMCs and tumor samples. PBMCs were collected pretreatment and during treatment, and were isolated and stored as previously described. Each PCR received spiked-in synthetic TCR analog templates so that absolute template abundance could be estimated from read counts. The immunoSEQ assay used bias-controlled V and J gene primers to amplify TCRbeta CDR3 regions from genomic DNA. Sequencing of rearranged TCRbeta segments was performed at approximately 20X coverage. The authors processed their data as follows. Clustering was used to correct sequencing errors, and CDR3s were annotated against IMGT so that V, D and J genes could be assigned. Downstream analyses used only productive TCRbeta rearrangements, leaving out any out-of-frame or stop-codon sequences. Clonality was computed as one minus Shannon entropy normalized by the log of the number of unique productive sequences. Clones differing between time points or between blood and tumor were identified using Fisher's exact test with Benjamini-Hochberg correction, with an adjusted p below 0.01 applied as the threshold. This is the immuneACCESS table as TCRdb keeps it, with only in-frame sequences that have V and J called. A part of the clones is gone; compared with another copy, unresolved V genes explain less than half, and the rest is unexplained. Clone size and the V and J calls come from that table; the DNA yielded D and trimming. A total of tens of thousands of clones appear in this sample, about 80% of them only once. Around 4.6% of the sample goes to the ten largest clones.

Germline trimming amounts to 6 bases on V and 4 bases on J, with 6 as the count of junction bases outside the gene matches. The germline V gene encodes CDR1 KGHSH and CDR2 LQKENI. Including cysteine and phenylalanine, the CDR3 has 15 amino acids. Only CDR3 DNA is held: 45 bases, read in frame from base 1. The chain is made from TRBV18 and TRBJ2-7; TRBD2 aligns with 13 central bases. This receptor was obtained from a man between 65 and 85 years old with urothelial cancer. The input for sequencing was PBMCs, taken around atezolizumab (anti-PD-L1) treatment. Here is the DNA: TGTGCCAGCTCTCCAGGACTAGCGGGAGAGTACGAGCAGTACTTC. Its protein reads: CASSPGLAGEYEQYF.